The 6 T cell receptor beta chains in this list originate from one sample, sequenced in a study of blood T cells in healthy people across ages. Primed by a sample-barcoded 5' primer and a J-beta primer mix, a second PCR proceeded for about 6 to 11 cycles. TCRdb called the 5' RACE reads again in MiXCR, with one record for every CDR3 protein. The sample holds some 670,000 distinct CDR3 sequences, about 50% seen once. Input material: blood. All receptors derive from a woman over 75 in good health.

The V gene is TRBV7-9, the J gene TRBJ2-1; 7 bases agree with TRBD2. The germline CDR1 and CDR2 sequences are SEHNR and FQNEAQ (reference sequence). The CDR3 is made up of 15 amino acids. V was clipped by 5 bases and J by 9 bases; unmatched bases: 13. CDR3 bases: TGTGCCAGCAGCCCCTTAAGCGGGATGGCTAGTGAGCAGTTCTTC. This codes for CASSPLSGMASEQFF. The full variable domain, with the rest looked up from reference TRBV7-9 and TRBJ2-1, is DTGVSQNPRHKITKRGQNVTFRCDPISEHNRLYWYRQTLGQGPEFLTYFQNEAQLEKSRLLSDRFSAERPKGSFSTLEIQRTEQGDSAMYLCASSPLSGMASEQFFGPGTRLTVL.

There are many counts of this clonotype. V is TRBV6-5 and J is TRBJ2-7; D perhaps matches TRBD2 (5 bases). Germline loops: CDR1 MNHEY, CDR2 SVGAGI. Trimming took off 4 bases at V and 3 bases at J, with 16 bases between the two ends. CDR3 length: 15 residues. The CDR3 nucleotides are TGTGCCAGCAGTTTGTCTGACGCGGGTTACTACGAGCAGTACTTC. It translates to CASSLSDAGYYEQYF.

This sequence joins TRBV7-2 and TRBJ2-7; 8 nucleotides match TRBD1. CDR3 length equals 14 residues. Germline trimming cut 3 bases from V and 3 bases from J; bases unmatched to any gene: 4. Germline CDR1 and CDR2: SGHTA and FQGNSA. In DNA form, the CDR3 reads TGTGCCAGCAGCTTCGGAGGACAGGGCTACGAGCAGTACTTC. It is translated as CASSFGGQGYEQYF.

This clonotype was counted ten times or more. This chain links TRBV14 with TRBJ2-1; possibly TRBD1 for D (6 bases). The V end lost 3 bases, the J end lost 1 base, and 16 bases lay between the germline ends. The CDR3 is 17 residues long. Germline V gene data show CDR1 as SGHDN and CDR2 as FVKESK. CDR3 nucleotide sequence: TGTGCCAGCAGCCAGTCGATGGGGGCCTGGTCCTACAATGAGCAGTTCTTC. Protein sequence: CASSQSMGAWSYNEQFF.

For this clonotype: This may stem from a read error, because a much larger clone lies one nucleotide away. The chain employs TRBV3-1 and TRBJ1-2; D is perhaps TRBD1 (5 bases). Germline-derived CDR1 and CDR2 are LGHDT and YNNKEL (reference sequence). The CDR3 covers 14 residues. Between the trimmed V and J ends, which lost 1 base and 8 bases, there was a span of 14 bases. The CDR3 loop is CASSQGRPGLGYTF. The CDR3 bases are TGTGCCAGCAGCCAAGGTCGGCCAGGGCTCGGCTACACCTTC.

The chain joins TRBV15 to TRBJ2-7; no clear D gene. Trimming stripped 0 bases from V and 3 bases from J, with 6 bases between. This CDR3 comprises 13 residues. The germline V gene has CDR1 LNHNV and CDR2 YYDKDF (reference sequence). CDR3 nucleotides: TGTGCCACCAGCAGAGACACCCGCTACGAGCAGTACTTC. Translation: CATSRDTRYEQYF.